Presented here are 26 T cell receptor beta chains from one specimen sequenced in a study of OX40 agonist ivuxolimab in advanced cancers. Measured with immunoSEQ multiplex PCR; TCRdb has only the in-frame clones, and not every one. In the table there are fewer than 40,000 clones, approximately 89% of which are singletons. The source was CD4+ or CD8+ T cells sorted from blood, collected in a trial of the OX40 agonist ivuxolimab. All receptors derive from an adult with an advanced solid tumor such as melanoma, head and neck, liver or kidney cancer.

The chain uses TRBV28 and TRBJ2-7, with a tentative D call TRBD1 (6 bases). CDR3 size: 15 residues. V was shortened by 10 bases and J by 0 bases, with 19 bases between the two germline ends. Germline CDR1 reads MDHEN; CDR2 reads SYDVKM. CDR3 protein: CATSRTAGSSYEQYF. CDR3 sequence (DNA): TGTGCCACCTCGCGGACAGCCGGTTCCTCCTACGAGCAGTACTTC.

This chain uses TRBV15 with TRBJ2-1; 7 bases match TRBD2. The CDR3 is 14 amino acids. Germline V gene data show CDR1 as LNHNV and CDR2 as YYDKDF (reference sequence). Losses at the gene ends were 5 bases for V and 3 bases for J; bases not matched to a gene: 4. CDR3 nucleotide sequence: TGTGCCACCAGCGGGCCTAGCGGCTACAATGAGCAGTTCTTC. As protein: CATSGPSGYNEQFF. Looking up the rest from reference TRBV15 and TRBJ2-1 gives the full variable domain: DAMVIQNPRYQVTQFGKPVTLSCSQTLNHNVMYWYQQKSSQAPKLLFHYYDKDFNNEADTPDNFQSRRPNTSFCFLDIRSPGLGDTAMYLCATSGPSGYNEQFFGPGTRLTVL.

The J gene is TRBJ1-2, the V gene TRBV29-1; 7 nucleotides agree with TRBD1. V shed 5 bases and J 4 bases; nucleotides not matched to a gene: 7. Germline loops: CDR1 SQVTM, CDR2 ANQGSEA. This CDR3 is built from 13 residues. The CDR3 loop reads CSVLTGISYGYTF. The DNA of the CDR3 is TGCAGCGTTTTGACAGGGATAAGCTATGGCTACACCTTC.

V is TRBV30 and J is TRBJ1-6; D is unclear. V was cut by 0 bases and J by 3 bases, with 12 bases left in between. CDR3 size: 16 residues. Germline V gene sequence: CDR1 GTSNPN, CDR2 SVGIG (reference sequence). CDR3 protein: CAWSVYQAYYNSPLHF. CDR3 bases: TGTGCCTGGAGTGTATATCAGGCCTACTATAATTCACCCCTCCACTTT.

A word on this clone: The limits of the CDR3 on the DNA are not certain, so only TCRdb's listed CDR3 is given. The gene calls are TRBV5-8 and TRBJ2-5; whether TRBD1, the table's D call, matches the DNA was not checked. The CDR3 spans 15 residues, counting both ends. Germline assignment: CDR1 SGHTS and CDR2 YDEGEE. Here the CDR3 reads CASSFGPGGQETQYF.

The rearrangement uses TRBV18 and TRBJ2-2; a possible D gene is TRBD1 (7 bases). There are 16 residues in the CDR3. V lost 3 bases and J lost 0, with 11 bases in between. CDR1 KGHSH and CDR2 LQKENI come from the germline V gene. The CDR3: CASSPRGVANTGELFF. The CDR3 DNA follows: TGTGCCAGCTCACCCAGGGGGGTCGCGAACACCGGGGAGCTGTTTTTT.

The rearrangement uses TRBV6-5 and TRBJ1-4; 7 bases match TRBD1. The germline gives CDR1 MNHEY, CDR2 SVGAGI. J lost 3 bases, V lost 6 bases, and 4 bases had no gene match. The CDR3 has 14 amino acids. The CDR3 spells CASSSTGSNEKLFF. The CDR3 DNA is TGTGCCAGCAGCTCGACAGGGTCTAATGAAAAACTGTTTTTT.

The rearrangement links TRBV2 to TRBJ1-2; TRBD1 agrees at 10 bases. The V gene's germline CDR1 is SNHLY and CDR2 FYNNEI. The CDR3 is 14 residues long. V shed 2 bases and J 4 bases; nucleotides not matched to a gene: 1. CDR3 coding DNA: TGTGCCAGCAGTGAATGGGACAGGGGCTATGGCTACACCTTC. Its translation is CASSEWDRGYGYTF.

This clone occurred once. The rearrangement uses TRBV2 and TRBJ1-5; 10 nucleotides agree with TRBD1. Trimming cost V 9 bases and J 1 base; bases outside gene matches: 9. CDR3 length equals 16 residues. Germline V gene sequence: CDR1 SNHLY, CDR2 FYNNEI. The CDR3 region has the DNA TGTGCCAGTTGGGACAGGGGAGGTTTGAGCAATCAGCCCCAGCATTTT. It yields the protein CASWDRGGLSNQPQHF.

The chain combines TRBV5-3 with TRBJ1-2; D possibly corresponds to TRBD1 (5 bases). TRBV5-3 has ORF status, its function being uncertain. CDR3 length: 14 amino acids. V shed 4 bases and J shed 5 bases, with 15 bases lying between them. The CDR3 DNA follows: TGTGCCAGAAGCGACGGACGGGGCCGGTATGGCTACACCTTC. Its translation is CARSDGRGRYGYTF.

The V gene is TRBV15, the J gene TRBJ2-7; no definite D call. This CDR3 spans 14 amino acids. Trimming took off 0 bases at V and 3 bases at J, with 9 bases between the two ends. CDR1 and CDR2 from the germline V gene are LNHNV and YYDKDF (reference sequence). The CDR3 reads CATSRDLGGYEQYF. CDR3 in DNA: TGTGCCACCAGCAGAGATTTGGGCGGCTACGAGCAGTACTTC.

The rearrangement joins TRBV15 to TRBJ1-2; D may be TRBD1 (5 bases). This CDR3 spans 14 amino acids. V dropped 7 bases and J dropped 3 bases, with 15 bases sitting between them. Germline assignment: CDR1 LNHNV and CDR2 YYDKDF (reference sequence). CDR3 in amino acids: CATTRESGHYGYTF. The CDR3 DNA sequence: TGTGCCACCACCCGAGAGTCGGGACACTATGGCTACACCTTC. The variable domain in full, completed from reference TRBV15 and TRBJ1-2, reads DAMVIQNPRYQVTQFGKPVTLSCSQTLNHNVMYWYQQKSSQAPKLLFHYYDKDFNNEADTPDNFQSRRPNTSFCFLDIRSPGLGDTAMYLCATTRESGHYGYTFGSGTRLTVV.

This clone occurred once. The V call is TRBV27, the J call TRBJ2-3; weak D call: TRBD2 (6 bases). The CDR3 has 17 amino acids. The V and J ends lost 0 bases and 0 bases respectively, with 13 bases between them. Per germline, CDR1 MNHEY and CDR2 SMNVEV (reference sequence). CDR3 DNA sequence: TGTGCCAGCAGTTTATCGATGAGGGGACTTAGCACAGATACGCAGTATTTT. Translation gives CASSLSMRGLSTDTQYF.

Only one count was recorded for this clone. This chain links TRBV2 with TRBJ2-5; no reliable D call. The germline CDR1 and CDR2 sequences are SNHLY and FYNNEI. The V end was cut by 9 bases, the J end by 5 bases, with 13 bases between. CDR3 length: 12 amino acids. CDR3 DNA sequence: TGTGCCAGTTCCGATATAACGGAGACCCAGTACTTC. This encodes CASSDITETQYF. The entire variable domain, with the rest obtained from reference TRBV2 and TRBJ2-5, is as follows: EPEVTQTPSHQVTQMGQEVILRCVPISNHLYFYWYRQILGQKVEFLVSFYNNEISEKSEIFDDQFSVERPDGSNFTLKIRSTKLEDSAMYFCASSDITETQYFGPGTRLLVL.

J is TRBJ1-1 and V is TRBV7-8; D is perhaps TRBD1 (6 bases). CDR1 SGHVS and CDR2 FQNEAQ come from the germline V gene. This CDR3 comprises 13 residues. Trimming pared 6 bases from V and 5 bases from J, leaving 13 bases between. CDR3 in DNA: TGTGCCAGCAGAAAAAGGGGGTCTACTGAAGCTTTCTTT. It encodes CASRKRGSTEAFF.

The gene calls are TRBV6-6 and TRBJ1-2; no clear D. V was trimmed by 2 bases and J by 7 bases, leaving 17 bases between them. CDR1 MNHNY and CDR2 SVGAGI come from the germline V gene (reference sequence). The CDR3 totals 15 residues. The CDR3 region has the DNA TGTGCCAGCAGTTACGCTCTCGGGGTGTCTGGTGGCTACACCTTC. Its translation: CASSYALGVSGGYTF.

Comments on this clone: Relative to the germline gene, one junction end is altered; a read error may explain this. The chain couples TRBV9 to TRBJ1-2, with a weak D call TRBD1 (6 bases). Germline loops: CDR1 SGDLS, CDR2 YYNGEE. This CDR3 region has 15 residues. The CDR3: CTSSVATGRNYGYTF. CDR3 nucleotides: TGTACCAGCAGCGTAGCTACAGGGAGGAACTATGGCTACACCTTC. Using reference TRBV9 and TRBJ1-2 for the parts outside the CDR3, the full variable domain is DSGVTQTPKHLITATGQRVTLRCSPRSGDLSVYWYQQSLDQGLQFLIQYYNGEERAKGNILERFSAQQFPDLHSELNLSSLELGDSALYFCTSSVATGRNYGYTFGSGTRLTVV.

The chain combines TRBV6-5 with TRBJ2-7; D is unresolved. Germline V CDR1 and CDR2: MNHEY, SVGAGI. V was trimmed by 2 bases and J by 4 bases, leaving 9 bases between them. This CDR3 region has 13 residues. Written as DNA, the CDR3 is TGTGCCAGCAGTTACCGGACCGGATACGAGCAGTACTTC. It yields the protein CASSYRTGYEQYF.

CDR3 residues: CASSGPGLRQQFF. The DNA for the CDR3 is TGTGCCAGCAGTGGTCCGGGACTACGCCAGCAGTTCTTC. The chain carries TRBV6-5 and TRBJ2-1, with TRBD2 identical over 7 bases. J was trimmed by 11 bases and V by 5 bases; bases with no gene match: 9. CDR1 is MNHEY, CDR2 SVGAGI, per germline. The CDR3 runs 13 residues.

CDR3 loop: CASSGVGTNSPLHF. The CDR3 DNA is TGTGCCAGCAGCGGGGTAGGGACTAATTCACCCCTCCACTTT. This chain connects TRBV7-6 to TRBJ1-6; D perhaps matches TRBD1 (5 bases). V lost 5 bases, J lost 6 bases, and 11 bases lay in between. Germline values: CDR1 SGHVS, CDR2 FNYEAQ. The CDR3 consists of 14 residues.

The chain carries TRBV29-1 and TRBJ2-1; 11 bases agree with TRBD1. Trimming took 6 bases from V and 8 from J; bases not matched to a gene: 3. This CDR3 region has 12 residues. The germline V gene encodes CDR1 SQVTM and CDR2 ANQGSEA. CDR3 DNA sequence: TGCAGCGTCGGACAGGGGGCCCATGAGCAGTTCTTC. It translates to CSVGQGAHEQFF.

This sequence joins TRBV18 and TRBJ2-1, with D unclear. CDR3 size: 13 residues. V was cut by 3 bases and J by 7 bases, with 10 bases left in between. Germline V gene lookup returns CDR1 KGHSH and CDR2 LQKENI. CDR3 sequence (DNA): TGTGCCAGCTCACCTAGCCTCCTTAATGAGCAGTTCTTC. It is translated as CASSPSLLNEQFF.

This clone was seen a single time. The V call is TRBV27, the J call TRBJ2-3; 7 bases fit TRBD1. After removal of 6 bases from V and 4 bases from J, the junction contained 7 bases not matched to a gene. CDR3 length equals 14 residues. Germline-derived CDR1 and CDR2 are MNHEY and SMNVEV (reference sequence). Here the CDR3 reads CASRGQHKADTQYF. The CDR3 coding sequence is TGTGCCAGCAGGGGACAGCACAAAGCAGATACGCAGTATTTT.

The rearrangement joins TRBV28 to TRBJ2-1, with TRBD1 identical over 8 bases. With 8 bases clipped from V and 7 bases from J, the junction kept 7 bases outside the gene matches. CDR3 length: 13 residues. The germline V gene has CDR1 MDHEN and CDR2 SYDVKM. The CDR3 loop reads CASGTGTGNEQFF. The CDR3 DNA reads TGTGCCAGCGGGACAGGTACGGGGAATGAGCAGTTCTTC.

V usage is TRBV18 and J usage is TRBJ1-1; TRBD1 might be the D (6 bases). The CDR3 has 15 residues. The V gene's germline CDR1 is KGHSH and CDR2 LQKENI. Trimming left V 3 bases short and J 11 bases short, with 22 bases between. The CDR3 loop is CASSPQGGGEVPAFF. DNA of the CDR3: TGTGCCAGCTCACCTCAGGGCGGGGGCGAGGTTCCGGCTTTCTTT.

The genes are TRBV2 and TRBJ1-3; D not resolved. CDR1 and CDR2 (germline): SNHLY, FYNNEI. V shed 8 bases and J shed 0 bases, with 14 bases lying between them. This CDR3 region has 15 residues. This CDR3 is CASVSLGASGNTIYF. The CDR3 coding sequence is TGTGCCAGCGTCTCTCTTGGTGCCTCTGGAAACACCATATATTTT.